This TCR beta chain derives from a study of technical replicates of blood from a few donors. Germline lookup yields CDR1 SGHNT and CDR2 YYREEE (reference sequence). The J segment lost 5 bases and the V segment lost 3 bases, leaving 9 bases of the junction unmatched. The CDR3 extends over 16 amino acids. Clones were read by immunoSEQ multiplex PCR, and TCRdb kept only the in-frame ones, dropping some. The table lists roughly 73,000 clones, 93% of them singletons, with approximately 0.25% in the top ten. The V and J genes are TRBV5-4 and TRBJ2-2, with 8 bases lining up with TRBD1. The source is a human donor in good health. The specimen sequenced was T cells isolated from PBMCs. The CDR3 DNA sequence: TGTGCCAGCAGCTCCGACAGGGGTGGCCTTACCGGGGAGCTGTTTTTT. It codes for CASSSDRGGLTGELFF. The full variable domain, with the rest looked up from reference TRBV5-4 and TRBJ2-2, is ETGVTQSPTHLIKTRGQQVTLRCSSQSGHNTVSWYQQALGQGPQFIFQYYREEENGRGNFPPRFSGLQFPNYSSELNVNALELDDSALYLCASSSDRGGLTGELFFGEGSRLTVL.